Presented here are 27 T cell receptor beta chains from one specimen sequenced in a study of T-cell reconstitution after alpha-beta-depleted transplantation in children (dated by TCRdb to between 2015 and 2016). Libraries were made using PCR. Reads for this sample came from an Illumina HiSeq 2500. Molecular barcoding was employed in the preparation of TCR libraries, with unique molecular identifiers being used to normalize TCRbeta repertoire quantification. TCRdb itself trimmed the public reads at Q25 with fastp, ran MiXCR and retained productive beta chains. Each entry is one CDR3 protein sequence, shown with its most common DNA and genes. The sample has about 310,000 distinct CDR3 sequences on record, around 25% of them singletons. Of the sample, approximately 9.9% falls within the top ten clones. The treatment or condition label on this specimen signifies: allogeneic hematopoietic cell transplantation with graft depleted of TCRalphabeta T cells and CD19 B cells.

Sequenced here: PBMCs, mostly from graft donor cells, sampled 180 days after TCRalphabeta/CD19-depleted stem cell transplant. Receptor source: a male patient younger than 18 who had a stem cell transplant for acute lymphoblastic leukemia, so the T cells may come from the graft donor.

This chain connects TRBV7-9 to TRBJ2-7; 8 nucleotides line up with TRBD1. The CDR3 runs to 16 residues. V lost 4 bases to trimming and J lost 1 base; unmatched junction nucleotides: 9. The germline CDR1 and CDR2 sequences are SEHNR and FQNEAQ (reference sequence). The CDR3 sequence is CASSSMGHRGSYEQYF. CDR3 nucleotides: TGTGCCAGCAGCTCAATGGGGCACAGGGGGTCCTACGAGCAGTACTTC.

This sequence joins TRBV7-9 and TRBJ1-1; D is ambiguous. V gave up 1 base and J gave up 8 bases, with 5 bases separating them. Germline CDR1 reads SEHNR; CDR2 reads FQNEAQ (reference sequence). The CDR3 covers 11 residues. The CDR3 region is CASSLGQEAFF. CDR3 in DNA: TGTGCCAGCAGCTTAGGGCAAGAAGCTTTCTTT.

CDR3 nucleotides: TGTGCCAGCAGCCAAGATCCGGACTGGGGGCACTACGAGCAGTACTTC. Translating it yields CASSQDPDWGHYEQYF. The chain links TRBV3-1 to TRBJ2-7, with TRBD1 as a possible D gene (6 bases). V lost 0 bases, J lost 3 bases, and 15 bases lay in between. The CDR3 runs to 16 residues. CDR1 LGHDT and CDR2 YNNKEL come from the germline V gene (reference sequence).

The chain links TRBV12-3 or TRBV12-4 to TRBJ2-6, with 9 bases that match TRBD2. This CDR3 contains 17 residues. Trimming cost V 2 bases and J 1 base; bases outside gene matches: 3. CDR3: CASSLSAGGSGANVLTF. CDR3 nucleotides: TGTGCCAGCAGTTTATCGGCGGGAGGGTCTGGGGCCAACGTCCTGACTTTC.

As to this clonotype: Sequence at one end of the junction differs from germline and may be a read error. The chain carries TRBV20-1 and TRBJ2-4, with D possibly TRBD2 on 7 matching bases. CDR1 and CDR2 from the germline V gene are DFQATT and SNEGSKA (reference sequence). The CDR3 contains 14 residues. The CDR3 protein is CSARGGGRRNIQHF. The DNA of the CDR3 is TGCAGTGCTAGGGGGGGCGGGAGAAGAAACATTCAGCACTTC.

V usage is TRBV2 and J usage is TRBJ2-1; D is uncertain. CDR1 and CDR2 (germline): SNHLY, FYNNEI. The V gene lost 1 base and the J gene lost 8 bases, with 15 bases spanning the gap. CDR3 size: 15 residues. CDR3 protein: CASSEEGNLGDEQFF. CDR3 sequence (DNA): TGTGCCAGCAGTGAAGAAGGGAATCTTGGCGATGAGCAGTTCTTC.

The genes are TRBV12-3 or TRBV12-4 and TRBJ1-1; D remains unclear. Trimming pared 1 base from V and 8 bases from J, leaving 11 bases between. This CDR3 spans 13 amino acids. CDR3 loop: CASSLGLQKEAFF. As DNA, the CDR3 is TGTGCCAGCAGTTTAGGCCTTCAGAAAGAAGCTTTCTTT.

V gene TRBV27 combines with J gene TRBJ2-3, with 7 bases fitting TRBD2. Germline V CDR1 and CDR2: MNHEY, SMNVEV (reference sequence). CDR3 length: 16 amino acids. J lost 5 bases, V lost 2 bases, and 10 bases had no gene match. The CDR3 is CASSLGEGRDRDTQYF. The CDR3, as DNA: TGTGCCAGCAGTTTAGGGGAGGGGCGGGATAGAGATACGCAGTATTTT.

This clonotype was counted many times. The chain joins TRBV12-3 or TRBV12-4 to TRBJ2-3, with D perhaps TRBD2 (6 bases). The CDR3 has 11 residues. Trimming shortened V by 5 bases and J by 10 bases, and 10 bases separated the two germline ends. The CDR3 sequence: CASSPRGSQYF. The CDR3 DNA is TGTGCCAGCAGTCCCCGGGGGTCGCAGTATTTT.

Only a few counts were recorded for this clonotype. The V gene is TRBV5-1, the J gene TRBJ1-6; D is perhaps TRBD1 (5 bases). V lost 4 bases, J lost 0 bases, and 17 bases lay in between. Germline V gene sequence: CDR1 SGHRS, CDR2 YFSETQ. The CDR3 loop spans 18 amino acids. CDR3 in DNA: TGCGCCAGCAGCCTCAATGATGGGGCGGCCTCCTATAATTCACCCCTCCACTTT. This encodes CASSLNDGAASYNSPLHF.

The chain combines TRBV19 with TRBJ2-1; a possible D gene is TRBD2 (5 bases). V dropped 6 bases and J dropped 0 bases, with 9 bases sitting between them. The germline CDR1 and CDR2 sequences are LNHDA and SQIVND (reference sequence). This CDR3 is built from 14 residues. For the CDR3, the DNA is TGTGCCAGTAGCCGTGGACTCTCCTACAATGAGCAGTTCTTC. Its translation: CASSRGLSYNEQFF.

This clonotype came up a few times. The gene calls are TRBV5-4 and TRBJ2-3; 7 bases agree with TRBD2. CDR1 is SGHNT and CDR2 is YYREEE in the germline V gene (reference sequence). V lost 4 bases to trimming and J lost 2 bases; unmatched junction nucleotides: 13. CDR3 length: 17 amino acids. CDR3 loop: CASSLRIAGVLTDTQYF. The DNA of the CDR3 is TGTGCCAGCAGCCTTAGAATTGCGGGGGTCCTCACAGATACGCAGTATTTT.

This clonotype was observed a few times. CDR3 sequence reads: CSVQLLAGGSGANVLTF. The DNA for the CDR3 is TGCAGCGTCCAACTACTAGCGGGAGGATCTGGGGCCAACGTCCTGACTTTC. V gene TRBV29-1 combines with J gene TRBJ2-6, with 12 bases identical to TRBD2. V gave up 6 bases and J gave up 1 base; unmatched junction bases: 7. Germline V gene data show CDR1 as SQVTM and CDR2 as ANQGSEA. The CDR3 covers 17 residues. Together with reference TRBV29-1 and TRBJ2-6, the CDR3 gives the full variable domain: SAVISQKPSRDICQRGTSLTIQCQVDSQVTMMFWYRQQPGQSLTLIATANQGSEATYESGFVIDKFPISRPNLTFSTLTVSNMSPEDSSIYLCSVQLLAGGSGANVLTFGAGSRLTVL.

This chain joins TRBV9 and TRBJ2-1; TRBD2 aligns across 8 bases. V shed 2 bases and J 6 bases; nucleotides not matched to a gene: 7. This CDR3 is 15 amino acids long. Germline CDR1 is SGDLS and CDR2 is YYNGEE. This CDR3 is CASSVCREGGNEQFF. Written as DNA, the CDR3 is TGTGCCAGCAGCGTTTGCCGGGAGGGCGGCAATGAGCAGTTCTTC.

This clonotype was seen more than once but under ten times. This sequence joins TRBV7-3 and TRBJ2-7; tentatively, D is TRBD2 (5 bases). This CDR3 contains 17 residues. The V and J ends lost 5 bases and 4 bases respectively, with 24 bases between them. Germline lookup yields CDR1 SGHTA and CDR2 FQGTGA. CDR3 DNA: TGTGCCAGCAGCCCATACGAGGCCCTCAGCGGTAATTACGAGCAGTACTTC. It translates to CASSPYEALSGNYEQYF.

The CDR3 here is CSASSGRAPNEQFF. CDR3 DNA: TGCAGTGCTTCCAGCGGGAGGGCCCCCAATGAGCAGTTCTTC. The V and J genes are TRBV20-1 and TRBJ2-1; the match to TRBD2 covers 10 bases. This CDR3 spans 14 amino acids. The junction had 7 bases not matched to a gene; V was cut back by 5 bases and J by 6 bases. Germline V gives CDR1 DFQATT, CDR2 SNEGSKA (reference sequence).

J is TRBJ2-1 and V is TRBV2; the match to TRBD2 covers 12 bases. Per the germline V gene, CDR1 is SNHLY and CDR2 is FYNNEI. The CDR3 consists of 14 residues. V shed 5 bases, J shed 7 bases, and the junction held 3 bases outside the gene matches. CDR3 sequence: CASSLAGGLNEQFF. The CDR3 nucleotides are TGTGCCAGCAGTCTAGCGGGAGGGCTGAATGAGCAGTTCTTC.

The CDR3 coding sequence is TGTGCCAGCAGCGTAGAGTGGCATTCTGGAAACACCATATATTTT. Amino acids: CASSVEWHSGNTIYF. The chain links TRBV9 to TRBJ1-3; no clear D gene. Germline values: CDR1 SGDLS, CDR2 YYNGEE. The CDR3 consists of 15 residues. The V gene lost 0 bases and the J gene lost 1 base, with 8 bases spanning the gap.

This clonotype was seen a handful of times. The chain carries TRBV4-1 and TRBJ2-6; D gene ambiguous. Germline CDR1 is MGHRA and CDR2 is YSYEKL. The CDR3 contains 13 residues. V shed 4 bases and J shed 2 bases, with 3 bases lying between them. The CDR3: CASSPPGANVLTF. The CDR3 region has the DNA TGCGCCAGCAGCCCTCCTGGGGCCAACGTCCTGACTTTC.

The chain has TRBV27 and TRBJ2-2, with 9 bases matching TRBD2. From germline, CDR1 is MNHEY and CDR2 SMNVEV (reference sequence). The CDR3 is 15 residues long. J was trimmed by 7 bases and V by 4 bases; bases with no gene match: 7. Here the CDR3 DNA reads TGTGCCAGCAGTTGGGCGGGAGGGCCGAGCGGGGAGCTGTTTTTT. Residues: CASSWAGGPSGELFF.

The chain uses TRBV7-9 and TRBJ1-3; no clear D gene. This CDR3 is 12 amino acids long. CDR1 SEHNR and CDR2 FQNEAQ come from the germline V gene (reference sequence). The V gene lost 2 bases and the J gene lost 6 bases, with 5 bases spanning the gap. In nucleotides, the CDR3 is TGTGCCAGCAGCTTAAACCAAAACACCATATATTTT. Translation: CASSLNQNTIYF.

This clonotype was observed a handful of times. The rearrangement uses TRBV29-1 and TRBJ1-4, with a weak D call TRBD1 (5 bases). The V gene lost 5 bases and the J gene lost 7 bases, with 20 bases spanning the gap. The CDR3 totals 15 residues. CDR1 SQVTM and CDR2 ANQGSEA come from the germline V gene. The CDR3 loop reads CSVCLLGTGSEKLFF. In DNA, the CDR3 is TGCAGCGTTTGCCTCTTGGGGACCGGGAGTGAAAAACTGTTTTTT.

This clonotype was observed a few times. The V call is TRBV7-2, the J call TRBJ2-1, with D tentatively TRBD2 (6 bases). The CDR3 length is 18 residues. Deletions cut 0 bases from V and 3 bases from J, with 18 bases between. Germline CDR1 SGHTA, CDR2 FQGNSA. The CDR3 sequence is CASSLASEGLAHYNEQFF. CDR3 in DNA: TGTGCCAGCAGCTTAGCCTCGGAGGGACTGGCCCACTACAATGAGCAGTTCTTC.

The rearrangement links TRBV9 to TRBJ1-1; possibly TRBD1 for D (5 bases). Trimming left V 0 bases short and J 6 bases short, with 12 bases between. This CDR3 is built from 14 residues. CDR1 is SGDLS, CDR2 YYNGEE, per germline. Written as DNA, the CDR3 is TGTGCCAGCAGCGTAGTCGCAGGGCGGGCTGAAGCTTTCTTT. Encoded protein: CASSVVAGRAEAFF.

This clonotype turned up a few times. The gene calls are TRBV7-9 and TRBJ2-1, with a possible D match to TRBD2 (7 bases). Germline CDR1 is SEHNR and CDR2 is FQNEAQ (reference sequence). This CDR3 comprises 14 residues. Trimming took 8 bases from V and 7 from J, leaving 18 bases between them. The CDR3 here is CASHQGGGWNEQFF. DNA of the CDR3: TGTGCCAGCCACCAGGGCGGGGGCTGGAATGAGCAGTTCTTC.

The chain is built from TRBV24-1 and TRBJ2-1; 9 positions agree with TRBD1. From germline, CDR1 is KGHDR and CDR2 SFDVKD. The length of the CDR3 is 15 residues. The V segment lost 9 bases and the J segment 4 bases; nucleotides outside the gene matches: 9. CDR3 residues: CATSTGTGQYNEQFF. Here the CDR3 DNA reads TGTGCCACCTCGACCGGGACAGGGCAGTACAATGAGCAGTTCTTC.

This rearrangement joins TRBV5-1 to TRBJ1-3; D remains ambiguous. In germline, CDR1 is SGHRS, CDR2 YFSETQ. V lost 1 base to trimming and J lost 2 bases, with 10 bases between them. The CDR3 totals 15 residues. The CDR3 DNA is TGCGCCAGCAGCTTGTCCCCCAATACTGGAAACACCATATATTTT. This gives the protein CASSLSPNTGNTIYF.